Below, 25 T cell receptor beta chains from the same sample are listed, as sequenced in a study of blood T cell repertoires in COVID-19. Clones were sequenced by immunoSEQ multiplex PCR, and TCRdb holds only the in-frame ones, with some missing. The sample has approximately 200,000 clones, approximately 86% seen once. Sequencing used PBMCs or T cells enriched from blood (not recorded which). The receptors were gathered from a man aged 18 to 30 with acute COVID-19.

This rearrangement joins TRBV27 to TRBJ1-4; 9 positions agree with TRBD1. This CDR3 has 14 residues. Germline assignment: CDR1 MNHEY and CDR2 SMNVEV (reference sequence). V lost 8 bases to trimming and J lost 8 bases; unmatched junction nucleotides: 9. CDR3 amino acids: CASGKDRGREKLFF. CDR3 in DNA: TGTGCCAGCGGGAAGGACAGGGGCCGGGAAAAACTGTTTTTT.

This chain links TRBV29-1 with TRBJ2-1; D is perhaps TRBD2 (5 bases). CDR1 is SQVTM and CDR2 is ANQGSEA in the germline V gene. The CDR3 spans 14 residues. Trimming took off 7 bases at V and 3 bases at J, with 16 bases between the two ends. CDR3 sequence: CSGSTGSRYNEQFF. For the CDR3, the DNA is TGCAGCGGGTCGACGGGGAGTCGCTACAATGAGCAGTTCTTC.

The chain links TRBV18 to TRBJ2-7; 7 bases line up with TRBD2. The germline gives CDR1 KGHSH, CDR2 LQKENI. With 6 bases clipped from V and 5 bases from J, the junction kept 19 bases outside the gene matches. CDR3 length: 17 amino acids. The CDR3: CASSPNVVGGGQDEQYF. The CDR3 nucleotides are TGTGCCAGCTCCCCCAATGTGGTGGGGGGGGGTCAGGACGAGCAGTACTTC.

This sequence joins TRBV20-1 and TRBJ1-1; D gene unclear. Germline CDR1 reads DFQATT; CDR2 reads SNEGSKA (reference sequence). The CDR3 consists of 10 residues. V was cut by 1 base and J by 7 bases, with 4 bases left in between. As DNA, the CDR3 is TGCAGTGCTAGAGTTCTTGAAGCTTTCTTT. Translating it yields CSARVLEAFF.

The chain uses TRBV2 and TRBJ2-3; 7 bases align to TRBD1. The ends lost 3 bases at V and 6 bases at J; junction bases unmatched: 6. Germline-derived CDR1 and CDR2 are SNHLY and FYNNEI. The CDR3 contains 14 residues. Here the CDR3 DNA reads TGTGCCAGCAGTGACGAAACAGGGGTCGATACGCAGTATTTT. It codes for CASSDETGVDTQYF.

This clone was observed a few times. The rearrangement links TRBV27 to TRBJ1-1; 7 bases map to TRBD1. J gave up 1 base and V 5 bases, and 13 bases lay outside the gene matches. This CDR3 is built from 17 residues. In germline, CDR1 is MNHEY, CDR2 SMNVEV (reference sequence). The CDR3 loop is CASSRQGRDLRNTEAFF. In DNA form, the CDR3 reads TGTGCCAGCAGTCGACAGGGTAGGGACCTCAGGAACACTGAAGCTTTCTTT.

This clone was counted once. V and J are TRBV6-1 and TRBJ2-2, with D possibly matching TRBD1 (6 bases). The V gene lost 1 base and the J gene lost 5 bases, with 8 bases spanning the gap. Germline values: CDR1 MNHNS, CDR2 SASEGT. The CDR3 runs 14 residues. The CDR3 spells CASSEVTGTGELFF. DNA of the CDR3: TGTGCCAGCAGTGAAGTGACAGGAACCGGGGAGCTGTTTTTT.

The gene calls are TRBV7-9 and TRBJ1-2; D is perhaps TRBD1 (6 bases). With 4 bases removed from V and 8 bases from J, the gap between germline ends came to 14 bases. Germline-derived CDR1 and CDR2 are SEHNR and FQNEAQ (reference sequence). There are 13 residues in the CDR3. CDR3 coding DNA: TGTGCCAGCAGCTCCGCCGGACAGTTGGGCTACACCTTC. Translating gives CASSSAGQLGYTF.

This sequence joins TRBV3-1 (or the pseudogene TRBV3-2) and TRBJ2-7; the D is unclear. Trimming left V 3 bases short and J 7 bases short, with 7 bases between. Germline V gene sequence: CDR1 LGHDT, CDR2 YNNKEL (reference sequence). The CDR3 extends over 11 amino acids. CDR3 amino acids: CASSHEQEQYF. CDR3 coding DNA: TGTGCCAGCAGCCATGAACAAGAGCAGTACTTC.

The chain uses TRBV9 and TRBJ2-7; TRBD1 aligns across 9 bases. The germline CDR1 and CDR2 sequences are SGDLS and YYNGEE. The CDR3 is 16 amino acids. Germline trimming cut 3 bases from V and 5 bases from J; bases unmatched to any gene: 12. CDR3 nucleotide sequence: TGTGCCAGCAGCGAACACCCGGGGACAGGGAGTAACGAGCAGTACTTC. This sequence encodes CASSEHPGTGSNEQYF.

The chain combines TRBV4-2 with TRBJ2-1, with TRBD2 matching over 7 bases. Per germline, CDR1 LGHNA and CDR2 YNFKEQ. The V segment lost 0 bases and the J segment 2 bases; nucleotides outside the gene matches: 4. The CDR3 length is 16 residues. The DNA of the CDR3 is TGTGCCAGCAGCCAAGATGACCTAGCGGCCTACAATGAGCAGTTCTTC. This translates into CASSQDDLAAYNEQFF.

In DNA, the CDR3 is TGTGCCAGCAGCTTTAGCAGGGGGATAGATACGCAGTATTTT. Its protein is CASSFSRGIDTQYF. The V call is TRBV5-4, the J call TRBJ2-3; 7 bases map to TRBD1. The V segment lost 2 bases and the J segment 5 bases; nucleotides outside the gene matches: 5. CDR3 length equals 14 residues. Germline CDR1 is SGHNT and CDR2 is YYREEE (reference sequence). Together with reference TRBV5-4 and TRBJ2-3, the CDR3 gives the full variable domain: ETGVTQSPTHLIKTRGQQVTLRCSSQSGHNTVSWYQQALGQGPQFIFQYYREEENGRGNFPPRFSGLQFPNYSSELNVNALELDDSALYLCASSFSRGIDTQYFGPGTRLTVL.

V and J are TRBV7-9 and TRBJ2-7; 12 bases agree with TRBD1. Germline-derived CDR1 and CDR2 are SEHNR and FQNEAQ (reference sequence). V was pared by 5 bases and J by 9 bases, with 2 bases of the junction left unmatched. This CDR3 contains 12 residues. The DNA of the CDR3 is TGTGCCAGCAGCCCGGGACAGGGGGCGCAGTACTTC. Residues: CASSPGQGAQYF.

This clone was detected once. The J gene is TRBJ1-2, the V gene TRBV9, with 7 bases fitting TRBD1. In germline, CDR1 is SGDLS, CDR2 YYNGEE. V lost 3 bases, J lost 3 bases, and 5 bases stayed unmatched. The CDR3 runs 14 residues. CDR3 in DNA: TGTGCCAGCAGCGGGGCTACAGGGGACTATGGCTACACCTTC. Translated, it gives CASSGATGDYGYTF.

This clone was seen only a few times. V is TRBV25-1 and J is TRBJ2-2; D might be TRBD1 (6 bases). CDR3 length: 17 residues. From germline, CDR1 is MGHDK and CDR2 SYGVNS. Trimming stripped 4 bases from V and 4 bases from J, with 19 bases between. CDR3 sequence: CASSGSTGLGGTGELFF. The CDR3 region has the DNA TGTGCCAGCAGTGGATCCACAGGGCTCGGAGGCACCGGGGAGCTGTTTTTT.

The rearrangement joins TRBV4-2 to TRBJ1-3, with D possibly TRBD1 on 6 matching bases. The CDR3 sequence is 14 residues long. V shed 3 bases and J shed 3 bases, with 9 bases lying between them. Looked up from germline, CDR1 is LGHNA and CDR2 is YNFKEQ. CDR3 region: CASSQAGVGNTIYF. In nucleotides, the CDR3 is TGTGCCAGCAGCCAGGCAGGGGTTGGAAACACCATATATTTT.

The J gene is TRBJ2-7, the V gene TRBV3-1 (or the pseudogene TRBV3-2), with D hard to call. Germline values: CDR1 LGHDT, CDR2 YNNKEL (reference sequence). The CDR3 consists of 12 residues. The germline V and J ends were trimmed by 1 base and 5 bases, with 6 bases remaining between them. CDR3 in amino acids: CASSQAEDEQYF. For the CDR3, the DNA is TGTGCCAGCAGCCAAGCAGAGGACGAGCAGTACTTC.

The J gene is TRBJ2-6, the V gene TRBV5-6, with 7 bases identical to TRBD1. V shed 4 bases, J shed 0 bases, and the junction held 7 bases outside the gene matches. The germline V gene has CDR1 SGHDT and CDR2 YYEEEE. The CDR3 consists of 17 residues. In DNA, the CDR3 is TGTGCCAGCAGCCCGTGGACAGGCCTCTCTGGGGCCAACGTCCTGACTTTC. Translated, it gives CASSPWTGLSGANVLTF. The full variable domain, rest sourced from reference TRBV5-6 and TRBJ2-6, is DAGVTQSPTHLIKTRGQQVTLRCSPKSGHDTVSWYQQALGQGPQFIFQYYEEEERQRGNFPDRFSGHQFPNYSSELNVNALLLGDSALYLCASSPWTGLSGANVLTFGAGSRLTVL.

A few counts support this clone. This sequence joins TRBV6-5 and TRBJ1-1; D is possibly TRBD1 (6 bases). This CDR3 spans 11 amino acids. CDR1 and CDR2 from the germline V gene are MNHEY and SVGAGI. The germline V and J ends were trimmed by 5 bases and 10 bases, with 11 bases remaining between them. The CDR3 sequence: CASSTGTGAFF. The CDR3, as DNA: TGTGCCAGCAGTACAGGGACGGGAGCTTTCTTT.

This sequence joins TRBV7-8 and TRBJ1-5; tentative D call: TRBD1 (5 bases). V lost 5 bases and J lost 3, with 17 bases in between. This CDR3 is built from 16 residues. Germline V gene lookup returns CDR1 SGHVS and CDR2 FQNEAQ. This CDR3 is CASSPPGGENNQPQHF. The CDR3, as DNA: TGTGCCAGCAGCCCCCCGGGAGGGGAAAACAATCAGCCCCAGCATTTT. Variable domain in full (rest from reference TRBV7-8 and TRBJ1-5): GAGVSQSPRYKVAKRGQDVALRCDPISGHVSLFWYQQALGQGPEFLTYFQNEAQLDKSGLPSDRFFAERPEGSVSTLKIQRTQQEDSAVYLCASSPPGGENNQPQHFGDGTRLSIL.

The chain has TRBV19 and TRBJ1-2, with TRBD1 identical over 10 bases. This CDR3 has 15 amino acids. The junction had 8 bases not matched to a gene; V was cut back by 5 bases and J by 5 bases. Germline V gives CDR1 LNHDA, CDR2 SQIVND (reference sequence). CDR3 DNA: TGTGCCAGTAGTCCGTGGACAGGGGGGAAGTATGGCTACACCTTC. Protein: CASSPWTGGKYGYTF.

This chain connects TRBV11-2 to TRBJ2-1; 9 positions agree with TRBD2. Germline V CDR1 and CDR2: SGHAT, FQNNGV. V lost 5 bases to trimming and J lost 4 bases; unmatched junction nucleotides: 6. The CDR3 totals 15 residues. The CDR3: CASSVTAGGYNEQFF. For the CDR3, the DNA is TGTGCCAGCAGCGTTACAGCGGGAGGATACAATGAGCAGTTCTTC.

J is TRBJ2-7 and V is TRBV27, with 10 bases fitting TRBD2. The V segment lost 2 bases and the J segment 5 bases; nucleotides outside the gene matches: 3. CDR1 is MNHEY, CDR2 SMNVEV, per germline (reference sequence). The CDR3 sequence is 14 residues long. CDR3 nucleotide sequence: TGTGCCAGCAGTTTAAGTAGCGGGAGGAACGAGCAGTACTTC. Translated: CASSLSSGRNEQYF.

As DNA, the CDR3 is TGTGCCAGCAGTTCAGCTAGCGGGAGCTCCTACAATGAGCAGTTCTTC. Protein sequence: CASSSASGSSYNEQFF. V is TRBV27 and J is TRBJ2-1; 10 bases are a match to TRBD2. Trimming took 4 bases from V and 0 from J; bases not matched to a gene: 3. This CDR3 comprises 16 residues. CDR1 is MNHEY, CDR2 SMNVEV, per germline (reference sequence).

This chain links TRBV11-2 with TRBJ2-1; 8 bases align to TRBD2. V was clipped by 0 bases and J by 8 bases; unmatched bases: 9. This CDR3 is 16 amino acids long. Germline-derived CDR1 and CDR2 are SGHAT and FQNNGV. The CDR3 here is CASSLDEGLARDEQFF. The DNA for the CDR3 is TGTGCCAGCAGCTTAGATGAAGGACTAGCAAGGGATGAGCAGTTCTTC.